This T cell receptor beta chain was sequenced in a study of graft-versus-host responses after intestinal transplantation. For the study at large: As for transplant type, recipients had multivisceral, liver-intestinal, or isolated intestinal grafts. All of the recipients had induction that used anti-thymocyte globulin, then tacrolimus and steroids for approximately 3 years.

Libraries were prepared by immunoSEQ multiplex PCR; TCRdb keeps only in-frame clonotypes and omits some of them. The repertoire has 90,000 to 95,000 clones, about 93% of them found once; the top ten carry 0.49%. Findings and caveats of the study: The authors found GvH clones in recipient marrow, some appearing first in ileum or blood.

This CDR3 has 17 residues. J was trimmed by 8 bases and V by 4 bases; bases with no gene match: 15. CDR1 and CDR2 from the germline V gene are ENHRY and SYGVKD. About this clone itself: Its antigen is unidentified.

The chain carries TRBV10-3 and TRBJ1-1; 11 nucleotides line up with TRBD1. The sequencing used unstimulated CD8+ T cells sorted from spleen or lymph node cells, collected before intestinal transplant. The source is a human donor who received an intestinal transplant. As DNA, the CDR3 is TGTGCCATCAGTGGTGGCCTTTATGGACAGGGGGCAGGGGAAGCTTTCTTT. The encoded protein is CAISGGLYGQGAGEAFF.